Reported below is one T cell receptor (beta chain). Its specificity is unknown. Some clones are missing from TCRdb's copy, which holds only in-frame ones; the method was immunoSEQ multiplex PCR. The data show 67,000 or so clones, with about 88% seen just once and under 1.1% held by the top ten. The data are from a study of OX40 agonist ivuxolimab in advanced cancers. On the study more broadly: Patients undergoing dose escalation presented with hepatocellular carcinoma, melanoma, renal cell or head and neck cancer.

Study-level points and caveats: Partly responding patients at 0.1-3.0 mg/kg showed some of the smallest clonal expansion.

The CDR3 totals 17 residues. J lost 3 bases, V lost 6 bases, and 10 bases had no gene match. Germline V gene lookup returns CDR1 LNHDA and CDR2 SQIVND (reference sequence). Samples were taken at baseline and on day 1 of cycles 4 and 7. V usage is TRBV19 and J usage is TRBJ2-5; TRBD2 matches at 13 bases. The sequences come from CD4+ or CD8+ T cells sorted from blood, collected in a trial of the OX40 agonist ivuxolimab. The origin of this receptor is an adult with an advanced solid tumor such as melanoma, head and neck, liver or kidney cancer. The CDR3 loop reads CASSLNSGLAGEETQYF. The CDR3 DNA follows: TGTGCCAGTAGCCTCAACTCCGGACTAGCGGGGGAAGAGACCCAGTACTTC. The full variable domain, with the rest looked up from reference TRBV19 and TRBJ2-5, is DGGITQSPKYLFRKEGQNVTLSCEQNLNHDAMYWYRQDPGQGLRLIYYSQIVNDFQKGDIAEGYSVSREKKESFPLTVTSAQKNPTAFYLCASSLNSGLAGEETQYFGPGTRLLVL.